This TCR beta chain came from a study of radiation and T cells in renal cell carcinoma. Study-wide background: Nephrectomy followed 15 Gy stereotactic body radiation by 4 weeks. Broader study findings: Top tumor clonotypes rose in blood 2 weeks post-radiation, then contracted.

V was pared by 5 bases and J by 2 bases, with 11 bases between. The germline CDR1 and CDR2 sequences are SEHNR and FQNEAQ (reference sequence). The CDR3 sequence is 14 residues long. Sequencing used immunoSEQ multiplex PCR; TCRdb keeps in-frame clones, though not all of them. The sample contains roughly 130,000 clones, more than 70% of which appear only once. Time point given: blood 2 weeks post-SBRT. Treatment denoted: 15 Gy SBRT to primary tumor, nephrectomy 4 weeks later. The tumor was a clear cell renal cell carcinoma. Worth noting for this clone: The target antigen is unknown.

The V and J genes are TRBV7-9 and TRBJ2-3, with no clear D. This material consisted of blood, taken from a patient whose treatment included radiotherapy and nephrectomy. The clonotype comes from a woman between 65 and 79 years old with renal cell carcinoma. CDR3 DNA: TGTGCCAGCAGCCGCCTTCCACCCACAGATACGCAGTATTTT. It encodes CASSRLPPTDTQYF.